The 32 T cell receptor beta chains below all came from one sample that was sequenced in a study of T cell responses to AZD1222 COVID-19 vaccine. TCRdb's table, derived via immunoSEQ multiplex PCR, lists solely in-frame clones and lacks some. The sample carries about 89,000 clones, 80% to 95% recorded once. The sequenced sample was peripheral blood, obtained 28 days after the second AZD1222 dose. The receptors here all came from an adult who received the AZD1222 COVID-19 vaccine.

This clone was seen once. The V gene is TRBV9, the J gene TRBJ1-4; D uncertain. V shed 2 bases and J shed 5 bases, with 10 bases lying between them. The germline gives CDR1 SGDLS, CDR2 YYNGEE. This CDR3 has 14 amino acids. The CDR3 spells CASSVGQYNEKLFF. CDR3 nucleotide sequence: TGTGCCAGCAGCGTTGGTCAGTACAATGAAAAACTGTTTTTT.

V and J are TRBV30 and TRBJ1-2; D gene unclear. Germline CDR1 reads GTSNPN; CDR2 reads SVGIG (reference sequence). This CDR3 contains 14 residues. The V end lost 3 bases, the J end lost 5 bases, and 16 bases lay between the germline ends. CDR3 sequence reads: CAWSLIPLRYGYTF. CDR3 coding DNA: TGTGCCTGGAGCCTGATCCCCCTAAGGTATGGCTACACCTTC.

The chain joins TRBV29-1 to TRBJ1-2; 9 positions match TRBD1. The germline V gene encodes CDR1 SQVTM and CDR2 ANQGSEA. The V and J ends lost 3 bases and 5 bases, in that order; junction bases with no gene match: 1. The CDR3 length is 12 residues. The CDR3 bases are TGCAGCGTTGAGACAGGGGGGTATGGCTACACCTTC. Its translation is CSVETGGYGYTF.

The chain is built from TRBV7-2 and TRBJ1-4; D is uncertain. Germline assignment: CDR1 SGHTA and CDR2 FQGNSA. The CDR3 covers 16 residues. V lost 5 bases to trimming and J lost 1 base, with 14 bases between them. The CDR3, as DNA: TGTGCCAGCAGCCCAATCGCGACACGAACTAATGAAAAACTGTTTTTT. Residues: CASSPIATRTNEKLFF.

The CDR3 sequence: CASSLSYSNQPQHF. The CDR3 DNA sequence: TGTGCCAGCAGTTTATCGTATAGCAATCAGCCCCAGCATTTT. The rearrangement uses TRBV27 and TRBJ1-5, with D unresolved. This CDR3 has 14 amino acids. Trimming stripped 0 bases from V and 0 bases from J, with 3 bases between. The V gene's germline CDR1 is MNHEY and CDR2 SMNVEV (reference sequence).

The chain recombines TRBV10-3 with TRBJ1-5; 7 bases are shared with TRBD1. The CDR3 spans 14 residues. The V and J ends lost 3 bases and 7 bases, in that order; junction bases with no gene match: 6. Germline loops: CDR1 ENHRY, CDR2 SYGVKD. The CDR3 region is CAISDPGGPQPQHF. CDR3 nucleotides: TGTGCCATCAGTGACCCAGGGGGACCGCAGCCCCAGCATTTT.

The rearrangement uses TRBV10-3 and TRBJ1-1; 7 nucleotides agree with TRBD1. The V gene end was trimmed by 6 bases and the J gene end by 1 base; junction bases not matched to a gene: 5. CDR1 ENHRY and CDR2 SYGVKD come from the germline V gene. The CDR3 spans 14 residues. The CDR3 sequence is CAIRPGQSNTEAFF. Written as DNA, the CDR3 is TGTGCCATCAGACCGGGACAGTCGAACACTGAAGCTTTCTTT.

This sequence joins TRBV6-5 and TRBJ1-6; D may be TRBD1 (5 bases). CDR1 and CDR2 (germline): MNHEY, SVGAGI. There are 15 residues in the CDR3. V was pared by 6 bases and J by 5 bases, with 14 bases between. Here the CDR3 DNA reads TGTGCCAGCAGACCGGGGCAGCGGAATAATTCACCCCTCCACTTT. This gives the protein CASRPGQRNNSPLHF.

The genes are TRBV3-1 (or the pseudogene TRBV3-2) and TRBJ2-1; D perhaps matches TRBD2 (5 bases). Germline V gene sequence: CDR1 LGHDT, CDR2 YNNKEL (reference sequence). The V end was cut by 3 bases, the J end by 4 bases, with 16 bases between. The CDR3 is 16 residues long. The CDR3 spells CASSQDRTGSYNEQFF. In DNA form, the CDR3 reads TGTGCCAGCAGCCAGGACCGCACGGGGAGTTACAATGAGCAGTTCTTC.

This CDR3 is CASSDGANTEAFF. The CDR3 DNA follows: TGTGCCAGCAGTGATGGGGCAAACACTGAAGCTTTCTTT. The gene calls are TRBV6-4 and TRBJ1-1; D might be TRBD1 (5 bases). Trimming removed 3 bases from V and 2 bases from J, with 7 bases in between. The CDR3 covers 13 residues. Germline loops: CDR1 MRHNA, CDR2 SNTAGT.

The chain links TRBV7-8 to TRBJ1-2; TRBD1 agrees at 7 bases. J was trimmed by 3 bases and V by 1 base; bases with no gene match: 2. Germline-derived CDR1 and CDR2 are SGHVS and FQNEAQ. CDR3 length equals 14 residues. DNA of the CDR3: TGTGCCAGCAGCTTAGTAGGGGGCGACTATGGCTACACCTTC. It translates to CASSLVGGDYGYTF.

This chain joins TRBV30 and TRBJ1-2; no definite D call. The CDR3 has 13 amino acids. V was trimmed by 3 bases and J by 7 bases, leaving 15 bases between them. Germline V CDR1 and CDR2: GTSNPN, SVGIG (reference sequence). The CDR3 spells CAWSNYVGLGYTF. The CDR3 bases are TGTGCCTGGAGCAATTACGTGGGCCTTGGCTACACCTTC.

The sample holds one count of this clone. The J gene is TRBJ2-3, the V gene TRBV15; D is possibly TRBD1 or TRBD2 (5 bases each). The CDR3 spans 16 residues. Germline V gene sequence: CDR1 LNHNV, CDR2 YYDKDF (reference sequence). The germline V and J ends were trimmed by 4 bases and 2 bases, with 16 bases remaining between them. CDR3 bases: TGTGCCACCAGCAACCCAACGGAAGGGACCACAGATACGCAGTATTTT. The encoded protein is CATSNPTEGTTDTQYF.

This rearrangement joins TRBV19 to TRBJ1-5; tentative D call: TRBD1 (5 bases). Trimming cost V 2 bases and J 5 bases, with 16 bases left between them. Germline V gene sequence: CDR1 LNHDA, CDR2 SQIVND (reference sequence). The CDR3 sequence is 16 residues long. The CDR3 loop reads CASSILGHLGHQPQHF. The CDR3 DNA sequence: TGTGCCAGTAGTATATTAGGACACCTGGGGCATCAGCCCCAGCATTTT.

The V call is TRBV29-1, the J call TRBJ2-1, with 7 bases matching TRBD2. Germline-derived CDR1 and CDR2 are SQVTM and ANQGSEA. The CDR3 runs to 13 residues. The V segment lost 5 bases and the J segment 8 bases; nucleotides outside the gene matches: 9. CDR3 protein: CSVPSGDIDEQFF. CDR3 in DNA: TGCAGCGTTCCTAGCGGTGATATCGATGAGCAGTTCTTC.

The chain links TRBV5-8 to TRBJ1-5, with 7 bases that match TRBD1. Unmatched junction bases numbered 7, after V lost 1 base and J lost 3 bases. The CDR3 spans 16 residues. CDR1 SGHTS and CDR2 YDEGEE come from the germline V gene. The CDR3 protein is CASSLRGTAANQPQHF. The CDR3 nucleotides are TGTGCCAGCAGCTTGCGGGGGACAGCCGCCAATCAGCCCCAGCATTTT. The full variable domain, completed using reference TRBV5-8 and TRBJ1-5, is EAGVTQSPTHLIKTRGQQATLRCSPISGHTSVYWYQQALGLGLQFLLWYDEGEERNRGNFPPRFSGRQFPNYSSELNVNALELEDSALYLCASSLRGTAANQPQHFGDGTRLSIL.

This clone showed up just once. This chain joins TRBV5-1 and TRBJ2-5, with D maybe TRBD2 (5 bases). The CDR3 spans 13 residues. Per the germline V gene, CDR1 is SGHRS and CDR2 is YFSETQ. Trimming shortened V by 2 bases and J by 2 bases, and 7 bases separated the two germline ends. The CDR3: CASSFGVQETQYF. The CDR3 region has the DNA TGCGCCAGCAGCTTCGGGGTTCAAGAGACCCAGTACTTC.

The gene calls are TRBV4-2 and TRBJ2-1, with 10 bases identical to TRBD2. CDR1 is LGHNA and CDR2 is YNFKEQ in the germline V gene. The CDR3 covers 18 residues. The V and J ends lost 4 bases and 8 bases, in that order; junction bases with no gene match: 17. The CDR3 sequence: CASSPLGLAAKGPHEQFF. In DNA, the CDR3 is TGTGCCAGCAGCCCCCTTGGACTAGCGGCCAAGGGCCCCCATGAGCAGTTCTTC.

This clone was counted between two and nine times. The chain uses TRBV28 and TRBJ2-7, with D possibly being TRBD1 (5 bases). CDR3 length: 15 residues. Trimming stripped 5 bases from V and 0 bases from J, with 14 bases between. The germline V gene encodes CDR1 MDHEN and CDR2 SYDVKM. The CDR3 protein is CASSPLTVRSYEQYF. CDR3 coding DNA: TGTGCCAGCAGTCCCCTGACAGTCCGCTCCTACGAGCAGTACTTC. Full variable domain (remainder filled in from reference TRBV28 and TRBJ2-7): DVKVTQSSRYLVKRTGEKVFLECVQDMDHENMFWYRQDPGLGLRLIYFSYDVKMKEKGDIPEGYSVSREKKERFSLILESASTNQTSMYLCASSPLTVRSYEQYFGPGTRLTVT.

This chain links TRBV18 with TRBJ1-2, with D uncertain. V lost 3 bases, J lost 7 bases, and 6 bases lay in between. Germline CDR1 and CDR2: KGHSH and LQKENI. The CDR3 spans 11 residues. This chain's CDR3 is CASSPLVGYTF. The CDR3, as DNA: TGTGCCAGCTCACCCTTAGTTGGCTACACCTTC.

On this clone: The limits of the CDR3 on the DNA are not certain, so only TCRdb's listed CDR3 is given. The chain has TRBV15 and TRBJ1-3; whether TRBD1, the table's D call, matches the DNA was not checked. A total of 16 residues make up the CDR3, ends included. The germline CDR1 and CDR2 sequences are LNHNV and YYDKDF (reference sequence). The CDR3 reads CATSILGGDRDGSIYF.

This chain connects TRBV21-1 to TRBJ2-2; whether TRBD2, the table's D call, matches the DNA was not checked. TRBV21-1 is a pseudogene locus. The CDR3 covers 18 residues. The CDR3 is CASSSGTSGGPNTGELFF. In DNA, the CDR3 is TGTGCCAGCAGCTCCGGGACTAGCGGGGGGCCGAACACCGGGGAGCTGTTTTTT.

This clone was counted a few times. V is TRBV11-2 and J is TRBJ2-4, with TRBD2 matching over 9 bases. CDR1 is SGHAT and CDR2 is FQNNGV in the germline V gene. The CDR3 sequence is 15 residues long. The V gene end was trimmed by 4 bases and the J gene end by 6 bases; junction bases not matched to a gene: 7. CDR3: CASSYSGSGLNIQYF. In nucleotides, the CDR3 is TGTGCCAGCAGCTATAGCGGGAGTGGGTTAAACATTCAGTACTTC.

This CDR3 is CASSPEGTGYTF. The CDR3 DNA sequence: TGCGCCAGCAGCCCGGAGGGCACCGGCTACACCTTC. This chain joins TRBV5-1 and TRBJ1-2, with unresolved D. Germline CDR1 reads SGHRS; CDR2 reads YFSETQ. This CDR3 contains 12 residues. V lost 4 bases, J lost 8 bases, and 12 bases lay in between.

V is TRBV29-1 and J is TRBJ2-3, with 9 bases that match TRBD2. Germline V gene sequence: CDR1 SQVTM, CDR2 ANQGSEA. V shed 7 bases and J 6 bases; nucleotides not matched to a gene: 2. The CDR3 sequence is 11 residues long. For the CDR3, the DNA is TGCAGCGGGACTAGCGATGATACGCAGTATTTT. It specifies CSGTSDDTQYF.

The chain couples TRBV6-4 to TRBJ1-5; D gene uncertain. The germline CDR1 and CDR2 sequences are MRHNA and SNTAGT. CDR3 size: 17 residues. The V and J ends lost 2 bases and 8 bases respectively, with 22 bases between them. The CDR3 sequence is CASSDIDALKYLEPQHF. The CDR3 DNA sequence: TGTGCCAGCAGTGACATCGACGCCTTAAAATACCTGGAGCCCCAGCATTTT.

The rearrangement links TRBV30 to TRBJ1-1; TRBD1 might be the D (5 bases). The germline CDR1 and CDR2 sequences are GTSNPN and SVGIG (reference sequence). Between the trimmed V and J ends, which lost 8 bases and 4 bases, there was a span of 17 bases. The CDR3 has 13 residues. CDR3: CARTQAGGTEAFF. CDR3 DNA sequence: TGTGCCCGCACCCAGGCCGGGGGCACTGAAGCTTTCTTT. The full variable domain, in which reference TRBV30 and TRBJ1-1 provide the parts outside the CDR3, is SQTIHQWPATLVQPVGSPLSLECTVEGTSNPNLYWYRQAAGRGLQLLFYSVGIGQISSEVPQNLSASRPQDRQFILSSKKLLLSDSGFYLCARTQAGGTEAFFGQGTRLTVV.

A word on this clone: Additional DNA sequences in this sample encode the identical CDR3. The V call is TRBV3-1 (or the pseudogene TRBV3-2), the J call TRBJ2-7; 10 bases map to TRBD1. Per germline, CDR1 LGHDT and CDR2 YNNKEL (reference sequence). V shed 1 base and J 4 bases; nucleotides not matched to a gene: 4. The CDR3 runs to 15 residues. In nucleotides, the CDR3 is TGTGCCAGCAGCCAAGCCGGGACAGGGGCTTACGAGCAGTACTTC. Translated, it gives CASSQAGTGAYEQYF.

V and J are TRBV29-1 and TRBJ2-2; 7 nucleotides line up with TRBD2. CDR1 and CDR2 (germline): SQVTM, ANQGSEA. CDR3 length equals 15 residues. Trimming cost V 6 bases and J 1 base; bases outside gene matches: 8. The CDR3 nucleotides read TGCAGCGTGGAGCTAGCGGCCAAGAACACCGGGGAGCTGTTTTTT. Its translation is CSVELAAKNTGELFF.

The rearrangement links TRBV5-1 to TRBJ1-2; 9 bases fit TRBD1. The trim removed 5 bases at V and 7 bases at J, leaving 9 bases unmatched. Germline values: CDR1 SGHRS, CDR2 YFSETQ. The CDR3 spans 14 residues. CDR3 sequence reads: CASSRRDRGGGYTF. CDR3 nucleotide sequence: TGCGCCAGCAGTCGCCGCGACAGGGGGGGTGGCTACACCTTC. Full variable domain (outside the CDR3, taken from reference TRBV5-1 and TRBJ1-2): KAGVTQTPRYLIKTRGQQVTLSCSPISGHRSVSWYQQTPGQGLQFLFEYFSETQRNKGNFPGRFSGRQFSNSRSEMNVSTLELGDSALYLCASSRRDRGGGYTFGSGTRLTVV.

The chain combines TRBV11-2 with TRBJ2-7; D unclear. The CDR3 is 13 residues long. The ends were cut back, 7 bases at V and 4 bases at J, with 14 bases in the middle. CDR1 and CDR2 from the germline V gene are SGHAT and FQNNGV. The DNA of the CDR3 is TGTGCCAGCAACCACCGGTTTGCGTACGAGCAGTACTTC. Amino acids: CASNHRFAYEQYF.

The chain employs TRBV19 and TRBJ1-4, with TRBD1 matching over 8 bases. Germline values: CDR1 LNHDA, CDR2 SQIVND (reference sequence). With V trimmed by 5 bases and J by 5 bases, 13 bases remained unmatched. The CDR3 totals 17 residues. CDR3 sequence (DNA): TGTGCCAGTAGTCCCCCCATCGGGACAGGCGTGAATGAAAAACTGTTTTTT. Translation: CASSPPIGTGVNEKLFF.